This is a list of T cell receptor beta chains from one sample in a study of control samples from healthy donors and cancer patients. Here immunoSEQ multiplex PCR was the method, and the copy in TCRdb shows in-frame clones only, minus some. The data contain about 18,000 clones, 86% of them singletons. Sample: PBMCs. Receptors were obtained from a woman in her seventies with colorectal cancer. Each CDR3 is given without its conserved first and last residue.

CDR3 protein	V gene	J gene
ASSPISDNYYEQY	TRBV18	TRBJ2-7
ASSRRLGRGPTIY	TRBV6-5	TRBJ1-3
ASSPGGRTQETQY	TRBV7-6	TRBJ2-5
ASSFAGAGEKLF	TRBV5-6	TRBJ1-4
ASSSSGGWTYEQY	TRBV7-2	TRBJ2-7
ASSLRADTQY	TRBV11-3	TRBJ2-3
ASSYWTGGNQPQH	TRBV6-2/TRBV6-3	TRBJ1-5
ASSGVREQY	TRBV12-3/TRBV12-4	TRBJ2-7
AISETSGRAFYNEQF	TRBV10-3	TRBJ2-1
ASSSRGQGPYEQY	TRBV7-2	TRBJ2-7
ATATTSSYQPQH	TRBV27	TRBJ1-5
ASSQMGHEQY	TRBV14	TRBJ2-7
ASSLQGQNEKLF	TRBV5-1	TRBJ1-4
ASSQDLGQGAFGRRGPLH	TRBV4-3	TRBJ1-6
ASSSGTSGSRTDTQY	TRBV5-1	TRBJ2-3
ASSTGGHGYT	TRBV4-2	TRBJ1-2
ASSNLAGPNEKLF	TRBV19	TRBJ1-4
ASSPSQFNNEKLF	TRBV9	TRBJ1-4
ASSLAASVSSYNEQF	TRBV5-4	TRBJ2-1
ASSPLPGQGYEQY	TRBV6-5	TRBJ2-7
AISQGQGNTIY	TRBV10-3	TRBJ1-3
ASSFSPGTSYNEQF	TRBV11-3	TRBJ2-1
ASSSQGGDQPQH	TRBV11-2	TRBJ1-5
ASSFGRGTRNYNEQF	TRBV7-2	TRBJ2-1
ASTAAFGGEAF	TRBV9	TRBJ1-1
ASSQKDRFNNEQF	TRBV19	TRBJ2-1
ASSRSQEEQY	TRBV4-2	TRBJ2-7
ASSVGGAFNQPQH	TRBV5-1	TRBJ1-5
ASSQRGGGQPQH	TRBV6-5	TRBJ1-5
ASSYGSSASDTQY	TRBV6-5	TRBJ2-3
STSRAERETQY	TRBV29-1	TRBJ2-5
ASSGLAYNEQF	TRBV6-6	TRBJ2-1
SASDRGKGTQY	TRBV20-1	TRBJ2-5
ASSQDVRTTEAF	TRBV3-1/TRBV3-2	TRBJ1-1
ASTGGPGTGRETQY	TRBV19	TRBJ2-5
ASSYRITEAF	TRBV6-6	TRBJ1-1
ASSFHRDNYGYT	TRBV5-1	TRBJ1-2
ASSGPVATEAF	TRBV6-2/TRBV6-3	TRBJ1-1
ASSDGRADTQY	TRBV6-4	TRBJ2-3
ASSLDATGYT	TRBV5-4	TRBJ1-2
AISGAGGTDTQY	TRBV10-3	TRBJ2-3
ASSQEAGWHQPQH	TRBV3-1/TRBV3-2	TRBJ1-5
ASSRTGTGTYEQY	TRBV10-2	TRBJ2-7
ATLPAATGRGGVDTEAF	TRBV10-3	TRBJ1-1
ATSRSLTGVEGYT	TRBV15	TRBJ1-2
ASSRKGSTENEKLF	TRBV4-1	TRBJ1-4
ASSQDLADYYEQY	TRBV3-1/TRBV3-2	TRBJ2-7
ASSQELQYNEQF	TRBV4-2	TRBJ2-1
ASPSEVLLNYGYT	TRBV2	TRBJ1-2
ASSWVTSGGRTDTQY	TRBV5-4	TRBJ2-3
AISVGGGSEKLF	TRBV10-3	TRBJ1-4
ASSSPAHIQY	TRBV7-2	TRBJ2-4
ASSQEGGTAAYEQY	TRBV4-3	TRBJ2-7
ASSLGGYSNQPQH	TRBV5-6	TRBJ1-5